This is a list of T cell receptor beta chains from one sample in a study of OX40 agonist ivuxolimab in advanced cancers. Measured with immunoSEQ multiplex PCR; TCRdb has only the in-frame clones, and not every one. Among over 70,000 clones, around 88% were seen once, and the ten largest hold 6.9%. The sequenced sample was CD4+ or CD8+ T cells sorted from blood, obtained in a trial of the OX40 agonist ivuxolimab. The receptors here all came from an adult with an advanced solid tumor such as melanoma, head and neck, liver or kidney cancer. CDR3s include the opening cysteine and the closing phenylalanine or tryptophan. The order of the fields is clone size, V gene, D gene, J gene, CDR3 protein, CDR3 DNA. The D gene is left open where the match is weak. Only part of the rows carry a size: once, few, many, or a class if the clone is expanded.

once,TRBV6-5,TRBD1,TRBJ2-3,CASSYFGTGPDTQYF,TGTGCCAGCAGTTACTTCGGGACAGGGCCAGATACGCAGTATTTT
-,TRBV30,-,TRBJ1-1,CAWRRYNTEAFF,TGTGCCTGGCGCAGGTACAACACTGAAGCTTTCTTT
once,TRBV10-1,-,TRBJ2-3,CAYEDGGLSTDTQYF,TGCGCCTACGAGGACGGGGGCCTTAGCACAGATACGCAGTATTTT
-,TRBV6-4,-,TRBJ2-1,CASSAEWGSFYEQFF,TGTGCCAGCAGTGCAGAGTGGGGGAGTTTCTATGAGCAGTTCTTC
-,TRBV15,-,TRBJ2-1,CATSSRTREQFF,TGTGCCACCAGCAGTCGTACCAGGGAGCAGTTCTTC
-,TRBV5-3,TRBD1,TRBJ1-2,CARSSAPGQEPRRYGYTF,TGTGCCAGAAGCAGTGCGCCGGGACAGGAGCCGAGACGATATGGCTACACCTTC
few,TRBV2,-,TRBJ2-7,CATVPSDSYEQYF,TGTGCCACTGTCCCTTCAGACTCCTACGAGCAGTACTTC
-,TRBV6-4,-,TRBJ2-5,CASSDNKYQETQYF,TGTGCCAGCAGTGACAATAAGTACCAAGAGACCCAGTACTTC
-,TRBV2,-,TRBJ1-3,CASSLQVAPGNTIYF,TGTGCCAGCAGTTTACAGGTGGCTCCTGGAAACACCATATATTTT
-,TRBV19,-,TRBJ1-3,CASSISGIGNTIYF,TGTGCCAGTAGTATATCGGGGATAGGGAACACCATATATTTT
once,TRBV19,TRBD2,TRBJ2-5,CASSGSAGGPRETQYF,TGTGCCAGTAGTGGGTCAGCGGGGGGCCCCAGGGAGACCCAGTACTTC
-,TRBV7-9,-,TRBJ2-7,CASSFRQASEQYF,TGTGCCAGCAGCTTCCGTCAGGCTAGCGAGCAGTACTTC
once,TRBV7-2,TRBD1,TRBJ1-1,CASSSTGGGVTEAFF,TGTGCCAGCAGCTCGACAGGGGGCGGCGTCACTGAAGCTTTCTTT
-,TRBV14,TRBD1,TRBJ1-2,CASSAAGGYGYTF,TGTGCCAGCAGCGCGGCAGGGGGCTATGGCTACACCTTC
-,TRBV2,TRBD1,TRBJ2-5,CASSESGGGETQYF,TGTGCCAGCAGTGAATCAGGGGGCGGGGAGACCCAGTACTTC
-,TRBV9,-,TRBJ1-3,CASSAQSSRGASSGNTIYF,TGTGCCAGCAGCGCCCAAAGTAGTCGGGGGGCATCGTCTGGAAACACCATATATTTT
-,TRBV6-1,TRBD2,TRBJ2-2,CASRGTSGGIGELFF,TGTGCCAGCAGGGGGACTAGCGGGGGAATCGGGGAGCTGTTTTTT
-,TRBV19,-,TRBJ1-1,CASSMGYQGTEAFF,TGTGCCAGTAGTATGGGTTATCAGGGTACTGAAGCTTTCTTT
-,TRBV11-3,TRBD2,TRBJ2-2,CASSVNGGTGELFF,TGTGCCAGCAGCGTCAACGGGGGGACCGGGGAGCTGTTTTTT
-,TRBV5-5,-,TRBJ2-5,CASSLSARDLGGQYF,TGTGCCAGCAGCTTGTCGGCCAGGGACCTTGGTGGCCAGTACTTC
-,TRBV7-9,-,TRBJ1-1,CASPPAGGRHTEAFF,TGTGCCAGCCCTCCGGCCGGGGGAAGACATACTGAAGCTTTCTTT
-,TRBV5-6,-,TRBJ2-7,CASSLRREQYF,TGTGCCAGCAGCTTGAGGCGGGAGCAGTACTTC
-,TRBV7-9,-,TRBJ2-6,CASSTAGSGANVLTF,TGTGCCAGCAGCACGGCAGGCTCTGGGGCCAACGTCCTGACTTTC
-,TRBV19,-,TRBJ2-1,CASSPRLGSGNEQFF,TGTGCCAGTAGTCCCCGACTAGGATCTGGCAATGAGCAGTTCTTC
many,TRBV5-4,-,TRBJ2-7,CASSLVGPSYEQYF,TGTGCCAGCAGCTTGGTGGGACCCTCCTACGAGCAGTACTTC
few,TRBV7-9,-,TRBJ1-3,CASSTLGRLHSGNTIYF,TGTGCCAGCAGCACCCTCGGCAGGCTTCACTCTGGAAACACCATATATTTT
few,TRBV7-2,-,TRBJ1-4,CASSLVRGNEKLFF,TGTGCCAGCAGCTTAGTGAGGGGGAATGAAAAACTGTTTTTT
-,TRBV10-3,TRBD1,TRBJ2-3,CATGQATDTQYF,TGTGCCACGGGACAGGCCACAGATACGCAGTATTTT
-,TRBV27,TRBD1,TRBJ2-7,CASSLWDPGQGTPYEQYF,TGTGCCAGCAGTTTATGGGACCCGGGACAGGGTACCCCCTACGAGCAGTACTTC
-,TRBV4-1,-,TRBJ2-2,CASSLGQGGHGELFF,TGCGCCAGCAGCCTAGGACAGGGAGGGCACGGGGAGCTGTTTTTT
-,TRBV5-1,TRBD2,TRBJ2-1,CASSLRTSGSGDEQFF,TGCGCCAGCAGCTTGCGGACTAGCGGGAGCGGGGATGAGCAGTTCTTC
-,TRBV11-2,-,TRBJ2-5,CASSLGYSSETQYF,TGTGCCAGCAGCTTAGGTTATAGCAGTGAGACCCAGTACTTC
-,TRBV19,-,TRBJ2-5,CASTHRETQYF,TGTGCCAGTACACACCGAGAGACCCAGTACTTC
-,TRBV30,-,TRBJ2-7,CAWRQYYEQYF,TGTGCCTGGAGACAGTACTACGAGCAGTACTTC
-,TRBV6-5,TRBD1,TRBJ2-7,CASSPGTGSYEQYF,TGTGCCAGCAGCCCCGGGACAGGGTCCTACGAGCAGTACTTC